The clone carrying this TCR beta chain was seen a few times. Its target is not known. Germline CDR1 and CDR2: DFQATT and SNEGSKA (reference sequence). The trim removed 6 bases at V and 1 base at J, leaving 10 bases unmatched. The CDR3 runs 15 residues. This entry comes from a study of T-cell reconstitution after alpha-beta-depleted transplantation in children. Library preparation (for TCRbeta) was performed with unique molecular identifiers. In TCRdb, the PCR reads were re-called with MiXCR into one record per CDR3 protein. This sample has roughly 400,000 distinct CDR3 sequences; 43% occur once, and the top ten carry roughly 27%. The study's findings and limits: There were some patients whose high TCRbeta diversity at day 60 came from surviving recipient T cells and thymic progenitors. One year post-transplant, T-cell counts and diversity were largely derived from T cells produced anew. As was reported, about two months after transplant, alpha-beta T cells came from several hundred expanded graft clones.

This chain joins TRBV20-1 and TRBJ1-1; 8 nucleotides line up with TRBD1. The sequence was collected from a girl under 10 years old with aplastic anemia, due to receive a stem cell transplant. Specimen: PBMCs, collected before TCRalphabeta/CD19-depleted stem cell transplant. CDR3 sequence reads: CSAHGQGRKNTEAFF. CDR3 bases: TGCAGTGCCCACGGACAGGGTAGGAAGAACACTGAAGCTTTCTTT.